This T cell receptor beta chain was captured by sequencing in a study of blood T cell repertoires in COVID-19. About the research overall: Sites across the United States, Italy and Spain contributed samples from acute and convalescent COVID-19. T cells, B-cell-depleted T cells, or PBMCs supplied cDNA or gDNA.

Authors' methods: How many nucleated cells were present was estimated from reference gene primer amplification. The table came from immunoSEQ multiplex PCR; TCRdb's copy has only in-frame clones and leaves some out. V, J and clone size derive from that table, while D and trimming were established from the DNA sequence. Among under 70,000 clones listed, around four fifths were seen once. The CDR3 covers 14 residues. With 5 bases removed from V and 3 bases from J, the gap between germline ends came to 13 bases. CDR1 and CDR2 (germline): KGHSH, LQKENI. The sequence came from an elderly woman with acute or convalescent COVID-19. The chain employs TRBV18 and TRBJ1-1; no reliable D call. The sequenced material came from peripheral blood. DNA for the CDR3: TGTGCCAGCTCATCACAGCGGGGTTACACTGAAGCTTTCTTT. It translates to CASSSQRGYTEAFF.